Listed here are 4 T cell receptor beta chains from one sample, sequenced in a study of cytomegalovirus exposure and HLA in healthy donors. In the PCR, 60 Vbeta and 13 Jbeta primers were used. Assay: immunoSEQ multiplex PCR; the TCRdb copy retains only in-frame clones and omits some. The profile shows around 120,000 clones, approximately 84% of them singletons. The sequenced sample was PBMCs. The receptors shown here come from a boy aged 2 to 10 in good health and CMV-seronegative.

This clone was observed once. The rearrangement links TRBV11-2 to TRBJ2-4; D is unclear. The germline V gene encodes CDR1 SGHAT and CDR2 FQNNGV. The CDR3 has 16 residues. V gave up 1 base and J gave up 1 base, with 11 bases separating them. The CDR3 coding sequence is TGTGCCAGCAGCTTAGGGTTGACGGAGGCCAAAAACATTCAGTACTTC. Its translation: CASSLGLTEAKNIQYF. Drawing the rest from reference TRBV11-2 and TRBJ2-4, the complete variable domain is EAGVAQSPRYKIIEKRQSVAFWCNPISGHATLYWYQQILGQGPKLLIQFQNNGVVDDSQLPKDRFSAERLKGVDSTLKIQPAKLEDSAVYLCASSLGLTEAKNIQYFGAGTRLSVL.

This chain links TRBV7-2 with TRBJ1-2, with 7 bases fitting TRBD1. V lost 1 base and J lost 3; bases outside the gene matches: 2. The CDR3 has 14 amino acids. CDR1 is SGHTA and CDR2 is FQGNSA in the germline V gene. CDR3 nucleotide sequence: TGTGCCAGCAGCTTAGAAGGGGGCGACTATGGCTACACCTTC. This sequence encodes CASSLEGGDYGYTF.

The chain combines TRBV2 with TRBJ1-2, with 10 bases identical to TRBD1. Germline trimming cut 2 bases from V and 7 bases from J; bases unmatched to any gene: 7. The CDR3 spans 15 residues. The germline V gene encodes CDR1 SNHLY and CDR2 FYNNEI. Here the CDR3 DNA reads TGTGCCAGCAGTGAAATCGGACAGGGGGAAGCTGGCTACACCTTC. Amino acid sequence: CASSEIGQGEAGYTF.

The V and J genes are TRBV7-9 and TRBJ1-4; D is unresolved. Germline lookup yields CDR1 SEHNR and CDR2 FQNEAQ (reference sequence). This CDR3 spans 14 amino acids. V lost 1 base and J 6 bases, leaving 9 bases between the germline ends. CDR3 in amino acids: CASSLEGEHEKLFF. Here the CDR3 DNA reads TGTGCCAGCAGCTTAGAGGGAGAACATGAAAAACTGTTTTTT.